The 18 T cell receptor beta chains reported below all come from one sample, sequenced in a study of blood T cell repertoires in COVID-19. Repertoires were generated with immunoSEQ multiplex PCR, while TCRdb's copy carries only in-frame clones and drops some. This table has approximately 28,000 clones, roughly 90% appearing once. The specimen sequenced was peripheral blood. These receptor sequences come from a human donor in a cohort sampled during active COVID-19.

The V call is TRBV28, the J call TRBJ1-1, with D tentatively TRBD1 (6 bases). Germline loops: CDR1 MDHEN, CDR2 SYDVKM. The CDR3 spans 15 residues. With 2 bases removed from V and 4 bases from J, the gap between germline ends came to 14 bases. The CDR3, as DNA: TGTGCCAGCAGTTTACCCAGGGGTGGGAGCACTGAAGCTTTCTTT. Translated: CASSLPRGGSTEAFF.

The chain couples TRBV27 to TRBJ2-3, with a tentative D call TRBD1 (6 bases). This CDR3 spans 15 amino acids. Looked up from germline, CDR1 is MNHEY and CDR2 is SMNVEV (reference sequence). The ends were cut back, 2 bases at V and 0 bases at J, with 9 bases in the middle. The CDR3 region is CASSLVDSSTDTQYF. CDR3 bases: TGTGCCAGCAGTTTAGTGGACAGTAGCACAGATACGCAGTATTTT.

In its sample, this clone was seen a few times. The V and J genes are TRBV27 and TRBJ2-2; D is perhaps TRBD1 (6 bases). The CDR3 sequence is 14 residues long. V lost 3 bases, J lost 8 bases, and 13 bases lay in between. The V gene's germline CDR1 is MNHEY and CDR2 SMNVEV (reference sequence). The CDR3 region has the DNA TGTGCCAGCAGTTTTCAGACAGGAGAAGGGGAGCTGTTTTTT. Translated: CASSFQTGEGELFF.

The V call is TRBV1, the J call TRBJ2-7; the table's D call, TRBD2, was not checked against the DNA. TRBV1 has pseudogene status. This CDR3 has 16 residues. CDR3 residues: CTSSSRLAGETYEQYF. The CDR3 bases are TGCACCAGCAGCAGTAGATTAGCGGGGGAAACCTACGAGCAGTACTTC.

This chain uses TRBV4-3 with TRBJ1-1; D uncertain. V lost 0 bases, J lost 0 bases, and 14 bases lay in between. This CDR3 comprises 17 residues. Looked up from germline, CDR1 is LGHNA and CDR2 is YSLEER. The CDR3 loop reads CASSQEIHSSMNTEAFF. CDR3 nucleotides: TGCGCCAGCAGCCAAGAAATCCACAGCAGCATGAACACTGAAGCTTTCTTT.

The chain uses TRBV6-4 and TRBJ2-1; possible D gene TRBD2, 5 bases. Trimming shortened V by 2 bases and J by 10 bases, and 9 bases separated the two germline ends. The CDR3 sequence is 12 residues long. Germline loops: CDR1 MRHNA, CDR2 SNTAGT. The CDR3 region is CASSDPGKEQFF. Written as DNA, the CDR3 is TGTGCCAGCAGTGACCCGGGGAAGGAGCAGTTCTTC.

J is TRBJ2-7 and V is TRBV21-1; the D segment call TRBD1 is taken from the table without a DNA check. TRBV21-1 is described as a pseudogene. The CDR3 consists of 15 residues. The CDR3 sequence: CASSSTGQGSHEQYF. Written as DNA, the CDR3 is TGTGCCAGCAGCTCGACGGGACAGGGGTCACACGAGCAGTACTTC.

The chain joins TRBV7-9 to TRBJ2-1; 12 bases align to TRBD1. V was clipped by 5 bases and J by 8 bases; unmatched bases: 4. CDR1 and CDR2 from the germline V gene are SEHNR and FQNEAQ (reference sequence). This CDR3 has 14 amino acids. The CDR3 is CASSPGTGGDEQFF. The CDR3 coding sequence is TGTGCCAGCAGCCCGGGGACAGGGGGCGATGAGCAGTTCTTC.

This chain connects TRBV30 to TRBJ1-6; 7 bases match TRBD1. Germline V gives CDR1 GTSNPN, CDR2 SVGIG (reference sequence). The V segment lost 3 bases and the J segment 7 bases; nucleotides outside the gene matches: 9. This CDR3 spans 15 amino acids. CDR3 sequence reads: CAWRQGSFGNSPLHF. CDR3 bases: TGTGCCTGGAGACAGGGGAGCTTTGGGAATTCACCCCTCCACTTT.

V and J are TRBV5-1 and TRBJ2-1; 8 bases map to TRBD1. Germline V gives CDR1 SGHRS, CDR2 YFSETQ. The ends lost 7 bases at V and 6 bases at J; junction bases unmatched: 0. This CDR3 comprises 11 residues. As DNA, the CDR3 is TGCGCCAGCGGACAGGGCAATGAGCAGTTCTTC. It encodes CASGQGNEQFF. The full variable domain, with the rest looked up from reference TRBV5-1 and TRBJ2-1, is KAGVTQTPRYLIKTRGQQVTLSCSPISGHRSVSWYQQTPGQGLQFLFEYFSETQRNKGNFPGRFSGRQFSNSRSEMNVSTLELGDSALYLCASGQGNEQFFGPGTRLTVL.

The chain couples TRBV3-1 (or the pseudogene TRBV3-2) to TRBJ2-1, with D possibly being TRBD1 (5 bases). CDR1 LGHDT and CDR2 YNNKEL come from the germline V gene (reference sequence). Trimming stripped 4 bases from V and 9 bases from J, with 16 bases between. This CDR3 comprises 14 residues. CDR3 in amino acids: CASSPRVSQGEQFF. CDR3 DNA sequence: TGTGCCAGCAGCCCTAGGGTCAGTCAGGGTGAGCAGTTCTTC.

V and J are TRBV27 and TRBJ1-1, with a weak D call TRBD1 (6 bases). The CDR3 spans 13 residues. Germline loops: CDR1 MNHEY, CDR2 SMNVEV (reference sequence). Trimming took off 8 bases at V and 4 bases at J, with 14 bases between the two ends. CDR3 protein: CASSGGLGTEAFF. CDR3 coding DNA: TGTGCCAGCTCGGGGGGCTTGGGCACTGAAGCTTTCTTT.

For the CDR3, the DNA is TGTGCCAGCAGTCCCCGGTCAGGGAAAGAGACCCAGTACTTC. Its protein product is CASSPRSGKETQYF. The rearrangement links TRBV27 to TRBJ2-5; the D gene is possibly TRBD1 (5 bases). V was shortened by 5 bases and J by 3 bases, with 13 bases between the two germline ends. This CDR3 is 14 amino acids long. Per the germline V gene, CDR1 is MNHEY and CDR2 is SMNVEV (reference sequence).

This chain joins TRBV9 and TRBJ2-5; 7 positions match TRBD1. Trimming at V came to 1 base and at J to 3 bases, leaving 6 bases not matched to a gene. Germline CDR1 SGDLS, CDR2 YYNGEE. The CDR3 is made up of 15 amino acids. DNA of the CDR3: TGTGCCAGCAGCGTATCAGGGACAGCTGAAGAGACCCAGTACTTC. It translates to CASSVSGTAEETQYF.

The V gene is TRBV6-5, the J gene TRBJ2-7; D is perhaps TRBD1 (6 bases). CDR1 and CDR2 (germline): MNHEY, SVGAGI. V lost 5 bases and J 1 base, leaving 9 bases between the germline ends. CDR3 length equals 13 residues. DNA of the CDR3: TGTGCCAGCAGTACCGGACAGTCCTACGAGCAGTACTTC. It translates to CASSTGQSYEQYF.

The rearrangement links TRBV29-1 to TRBJ2-7; D ambiguous. CDR1 and CDR2 from the germline V gene are SQVTM and ANQGSEA. V lost 4 bases and J lost 4, with 17 bases in between. This CDR3 is 14 amino acids long. The CDR3 sequence is CSVGGSARNYEQYF. The CDR3 DNA is TGCAGCGTTGGAGGCTCAGCCCGTAATTACGAGCAGTACTTC.

This clone was recorded a few times. V is TRBV7-2 and J is TRBJ2-1; TRBD2 matches 8 bases. Looked up from germline, CDR1 is SGHTA and CDR2 is FQGNSA. The CDR3 is 14 residues long. V dropped 6 bases and J dropped 5; count of bases not matched to a gene: 6. CDR3 amino acids: CASRETSANNEQFF. The DNA of the CDR3 is TGTGCCAGCAGAGAGACTAGCGCTAACAATGAGCAGTTCTTC.

This clone was detected a few times. The V call is TRBV7-6, the J call TRBJ1-5, with D tentatively TRBD1 (5 bases). Germline V gives CDR1 SGHVS, CDR2 FNYEAQ. The CDR3 has 17 amino acids. Trimming cost V 4 bases and J 0 bases, with 16 bases left between them. The CDR3 nucleotides read TGTGCCAGCAGCTGGGGGGGAGGACCGCTTAGCAATCAGCCCCAGCATTTT. It yields the protein CASSWGGGPLSNQPQHF.